These 10 T cell receptor beta chains share one sample of origin, sequenced in a study of blood T cell repertoires in COVID-19. The assay was immunoSEQ multiplex PCR, and TCRdb's table has in-frame clones only and misses some. This table has roughly 250,000 clones, 70% to 90% appearing once. Source material: peripheral blood. All receptors derive from a woman aged 40 to 50 with acute or convalescent COVID-19.

The rearrangement uses TRBV5-6 and TRBJ1-1, with TRBD1 identical over 7 bases. This CDR3 region has 13 residues. The germline V gene has CDR1 SGHDT and CDR2 YYEEEE. The ends lost 4 bases at V and 4 bases at J; junction bases unmatched: 4. The CDR3 DNA reads as TGTGCCAGCAGCCGGGACAGTAGCACTGAAGCTTTCTTT. Its translation: CASSRDSSTEAFF. The full variable domain, its missing parts supplied by reference TRBV5-6 and TRBJ1-1, is DAGVTQSPTHLIKTRGQQVTLRCSPKSGHDTVSWYQQALGQGPQFIFQYYEEEERQRGNFPDRFSGHQFPNYSSELNVNALLLGDSALYLCASSRDSSTEAFFGQGTRLTVV.

The V and J genes are TRBV6-5 and TRBJ1-1; D possibly corresponds to TRBD1 (5 bases). The germline V gene encodes CDR1 MNHEY and CDR2 SVGAGI. The CDR3 runs to 15 residues. Trimming removed 2 bases from V and 4 bases from J, with 14 bases in between. CDR3 sequence reads: CASSYEPGLGTEAFF. For the CDR3, the DNA is TGTGCCAGCAGTTACGAGCCAGGGCTGGGCACTGAAGCTTTCTTT.

The chain recombines TRBV6-1 with TRBJ1-5, with TRBD1 identical over 7 bases. The trim removed 0 bases at V and 6 bases at J, leaving 11 bases unmatched. The germline CDR1 and CDR2 sequences are MNHNS and SASEGT. This CDR3 comprises 17 residues. The CDR3 loop is CASSEAVGTVSGQPQHF. CDR3 nucleotides: TGTGCCAGCAGTGAAGCGGTCGGGACAGTATCAGGTCAGCCCCAGCATTTT.

CDR3 amino acids: CASSIGQADNSPLHF. The CDR3, as DNA: TGTGCCAGCTCAATTGGACAGGCCGATAATTCACCCCTCCACTTT. The rearrangement links TRBV18 to TRBJ1-6; TRBD1 agrees at 7 bases. CDR3 length equals 15 residues. The J segment lost 5 bases and the V segment lost 5 bases, leaving 6 bases of the junction unmatched. Germline-derived CDR1 and CDR2 are KGHSH and LQKENI.

This chain joins TRBV6-1 and TRBJ2-7, with D perhaps TRBD2 (7 bases). This CDR3 spans 16 amino acids. The germline V gene has CDR1 MNHNS and CDR2 SASEGT. Trimming took 2 bases from V and 3 from J, leaving 17 bases between them. The CDR3 region is CASSERYGGAHYEQYV. CDR3 nucleotide sequence: TGTGCCAGCAGTGAAAGATATGGGGGGGCCCACTACGAGCAGTACGTC.

This chain links TRBV24-1 with TRBJ1-5, with 8 bases identical to TRBD1. V was pared by 5 bases and J by 3 bases, with 5 bases of the junction left unmatched. Germline CDR1 is KGHDR and CDR2 is SFDVKD. This CDR3 contains 15 residues. The CDR3, as DNA: TGTGCCACCAGTGCCGGACAGGGTTTCAATCAGCCCCAGCATTTT. Translated: CATSAGQGFNQPQHF.

V is TRBV5-8 and J is TRBJ1-1, with 7 bases matching TRBD1. The germline CDR1 and CDR2 sequences are SGHTS and YDEGEE. This CDR3 region has 16 residues. V shed 0 bases, J shed 4 bases, and the junction held 9 bases outside the gene matches. The CDR3 is CASSLVFWDRTTEAFF. DNA for the CDR3: TGTGCCAGCAGCTTGGTATTCTGGGACAGAACCACTGAAGCTTTCTTT.

The chain joins TRBV7-9 to TRBJ1-1, with D maybe TRBD1 (5 bases). The CDR3 has 15 residues. Trimming took 5 bases from V and 1 from J, leaving 14 bases between them. Germline CDR1 reads SEHNR; CDR2 reads FQNEAQ (reference sequence). Here the CDR3 reads CASSAQGHQNTEAFF. DNA of the CDR3: TGTGCCAGCAGCGCACAAGGACACCAGAACACTGAAGCTTTCTTT.

The V call is TRBV19, the J call TRBJ1-4, with TRBD1 identical over 7 bases. Germline CDR1 reads LNHDA; CDR2 reads SQIVND (reference sequence). V gave up 8 bases and J gave up 4 bases; unmatched junction bases: 7. This CDR3 has 14 residues. CDR3 sequence (DNA): TGTGCCAGTGGCCCCGGGACAGATAATGAAAAACTGTTTTTT. Encoded protein: CASGPGTDNEKLFF.

This chain joins TRBV27 and TRBJ1-2; 9 bases line up with TRBD1. The germline V gene encodes CDR1 MNHEY and CDR2 SMNVEV (reference sequence). The CDR3 has 15 amino acids. V dropped 3 bases and J dropped 7; count of bases not matched to a gene: 9. The CDR3: CASSFSLGQGGGYTF. CDR3 DNA: TGTGCCAGCAGTTTTTCTTTGGGACAGGGTGGTGGCTACACCTTC.